Listed below are T cell receptor beta chains from one sample, sequenced in a study of cytomegalovirus exposure and HLA in healthy donors. Clones were sequenced by immunoSEQ multiplex PCR, and TCRdb holds only the in-frame ones, with some missing. Among about 240,000 clones listed, roughly 89% were seen once. Specimen: PBMCs. The receptors shown here come from a man aged 18 to 30 in good health and CMV-seronegative. The CDR3 runs from the conserved cysteine through the conserved F or W. Each record gives: V gene, J gene, CDR3 length, CDR3 protein.

V: TRBV5-4
J: TRBJ1-2
length: 14
CDR3: CASSLVGAQDGYTF

V: TRBV28
J: TRBJ2-1
length: 15
CDR3: CASSFGGRSYNEQFF

V: TRBV18
J: TRBJ2-1
length: 12
CDR3: CASGETGLEQFF

V: TRBV9
J: TRBJ2-3
length: 16
CDR3: CASSVAASGGADTQYF

V: TRBV27
J: TRBJ1-6
length: 14
CDR3: CASSPWDSYSPLHF

V: TRBV7-9
J: TRBJ2-3
length: 13
CDR3: CASDRDVPHTQYF

V: TRBV7-2
J: TRBJ1-2
length: 16
CDR3: CASSFQSRQGKYGYTF

V: TRBV18
J: TRBJ1-4
length: 15
CDR3: CASSERLATNEKLFF

V: TRBV25-1
J: TRBJ1-1
length: 15
CDR3: CASSDPGQGDTEAFF

V: TRBV23-1
J: TRBJ2-1
length: 14
CDR3: CARASKGYNNEQFF

V: TRBV4-1
J: TRBJ1-2
length: 11
CDR3: CASSQSDGYTF

V: TRBV19
J: TRBJ2-3
length: 13
CDR3: CASSRGRSDTQYF

V: TRBV5-1
J: TRBJ2-1
length: 15
CDR3: CASSFGQGGHNEQFF

V: TRBV12-5
J: TRBJ1-5
length: 15
CDR3: CASGGRTGNNQPQHF

V: TRBV4-1
J: TRBJ1-5
length: 14
CDR3: CASSPDRGNQPQHF

V: TRBV7-2
J: TRBJ2-1
length: 15
CDR3: CASSFQGAAYNEQFF

V: TRBV27
J: TRBJ2-7
length: 12
CDR3: CATGTGGYEQYF

V: TRBV6-6
J: TRBJ1-4
length: 14
CDR3: CASSSQGKLEKLFF

V: TRBV4-3
J: TRBJ1-5
length: 13
CDR3: CASSQAQGQPQHF

V: TRBV28
J: TRBJ1-2
length: 11
CDR3: CASKSLLGYTF

V: TRBV28
J: TRBJ2-1
length: 18
CDR3: CASISGLLAGRAYNEQFF

V: TRBV7-2
J: TRBJ2-5
length: 16
CDR3: CASSFSPSGYQETQYF

V: TRBV5-1
J: TRBJ1-1
length: 15
CDR3: CASSLRATANTEAFF

V: TRBV29-1
J: TRBJ2-3
length: 12
CDR3: CSVDGGPYTQYF

V: TRBV7-2
J: TRBJ2-5
length: 15
CDR3: CASSLQRGGEETQYF

V: TRBV7-8
J: TRBJ2-5
length: 14
CDR3: CASTKETAQETQYF

V: TRBV11-2
J: TRBJ2-1
length: 17
CDR3: CASSLATSGSFYNEQFF

V: TRBV29-1
J: TRBJ1-4
length: 11
CDR3: CSVPDTRQLFF

V: TRBV18
J: TRBJ2-1
length: 16
CDR3: CASSPQQRSSYNEQFF

V: TRBV19
J: TRBJ2-7
length: 15
CDR3: CASSIMGRGLYEQYF

V: TRBV5-4
J: TRBJ1-2
length: 13
CDR3: CASSSNSNYGYTF

V: TRBV7-3
J: TRBJ2-7
length: 13
CDR3: CASSLTGRGEQYF

V: TRBV7-9
J: TRBJ1-2
length: 14
CDR3: CASSSSQGHYGYTF

V: TRBV28
J: TRBJ1-2
length: 16
CDR3: CASSDPGQGGVKGYTF

V: TRBV5-6
J: TRBJ1-3
length: 12
CDR3: CASSRGRNTIYF

V: TRBV7-2
J: TRBJ2-5
length: 14
CDR3: CASSWSGGAETQYF

V: TRBV11-2
J: TRBJ2-5
length: 14
CDR3: CASSLGTGEETQYF

V: TRBV18
J: TRBJ1-2
length: 14
CDR3: CASSPREERYGYTF

V: TRBV6-5
J: TRBJ2-7
length: 14
CDR3: CASSLLADSYEQYF

V: TRBV10-1
J: TRBJ1-4
length: 16
CDR3: CASRDGTAYECEKLFF

V: TRBV7-2
J: TRBJ2-7
length: 15
CDR3: CASSLVRTGIYEQYF

V: TRBV13
J: TRBJ2-1
length: 13
CDR3: CASSLAVINEQFF

V: TRBV2
J: TRBJ1-6
length: 14
CDR3: CASRGQGDNSPLHF

V: TRBV4-2
J: TRBJ2-7
length: 17
CDR3: CASSQEGLLGLIHEQYF